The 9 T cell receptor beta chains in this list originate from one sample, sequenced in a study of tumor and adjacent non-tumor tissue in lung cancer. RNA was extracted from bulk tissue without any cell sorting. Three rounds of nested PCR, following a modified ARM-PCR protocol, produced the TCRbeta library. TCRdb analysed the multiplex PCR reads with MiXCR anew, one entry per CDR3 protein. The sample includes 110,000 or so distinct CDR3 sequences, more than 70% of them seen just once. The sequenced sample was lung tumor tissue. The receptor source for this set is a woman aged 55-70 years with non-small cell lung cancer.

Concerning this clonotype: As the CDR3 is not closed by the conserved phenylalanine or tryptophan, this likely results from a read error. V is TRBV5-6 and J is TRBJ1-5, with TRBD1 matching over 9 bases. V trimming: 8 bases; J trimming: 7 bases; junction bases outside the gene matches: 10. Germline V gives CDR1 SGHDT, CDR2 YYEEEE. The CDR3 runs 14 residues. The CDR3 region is CASSRGQGQQPQHL. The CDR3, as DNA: TGTGCCAGTAGCAGGGGACAGGGACAACAGCCCCAGCATCTT.

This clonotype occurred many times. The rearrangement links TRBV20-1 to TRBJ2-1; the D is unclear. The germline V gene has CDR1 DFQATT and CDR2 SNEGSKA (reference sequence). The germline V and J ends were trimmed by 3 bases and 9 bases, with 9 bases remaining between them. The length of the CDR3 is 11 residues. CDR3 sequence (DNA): TGCAGTGCTAGTGGTCGCAGTGAGCAGTTCTTC. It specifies CSASGRSEQFF.

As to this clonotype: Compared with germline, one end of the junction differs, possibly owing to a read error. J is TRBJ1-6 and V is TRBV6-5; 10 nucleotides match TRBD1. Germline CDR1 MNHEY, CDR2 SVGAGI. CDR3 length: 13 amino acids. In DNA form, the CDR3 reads TGTGCCAATAGTTACCGTCGGGACAGGGGCTTTATATTT. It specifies CANSYRRDRGFIF.

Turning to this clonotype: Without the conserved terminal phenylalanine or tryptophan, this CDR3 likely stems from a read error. This CDR3 is CASHRGSYNEQFL. The CDR3 DNA is TGTGCTAGCCATCGCGGATCCTACAATGAGCAGTTCTTA. The J gene is TRBJ2-1, the V gene TRBV6-5; D unclear. The CDR3 sequence is 13 residues long. Germline V lookup: CDR1 MNHEY, CDR2 SVGAGI.

In DNA, the CDR3 is TGCGCCAGCAGCATTTTCGCACAGGGCGTAGGAACCTGGGAGCTGTTTTTT. This codes for CASSIFAQGVGTWELFF. The chain uses TRBV5-1 and TRBJ2-2; D perhaps matches TRBD1 (6 bases). Trimming stripped 4 bases from V and 9 bases from J, with 25 bases between. CDR1 and CDR2 from the germline V gene are SGHRS and YFSETQ. CDR3 length equals 17 residues.

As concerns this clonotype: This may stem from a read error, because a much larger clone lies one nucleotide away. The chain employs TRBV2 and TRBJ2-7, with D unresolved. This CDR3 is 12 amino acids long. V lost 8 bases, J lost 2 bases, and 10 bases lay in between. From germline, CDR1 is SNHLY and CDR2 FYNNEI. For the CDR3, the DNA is TGTGCCAGCGACGGAGAAACCTACGAGCAGTACTTC. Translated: CASDGETYEQYF.

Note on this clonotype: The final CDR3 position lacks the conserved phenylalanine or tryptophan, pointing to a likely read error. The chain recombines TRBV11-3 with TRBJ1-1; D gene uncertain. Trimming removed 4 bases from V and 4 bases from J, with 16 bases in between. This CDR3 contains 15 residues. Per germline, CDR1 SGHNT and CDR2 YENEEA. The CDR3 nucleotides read TGTGCCAGCAGCTCAACTTGGACGGTGAGCACTGAAGCTTTCTAC. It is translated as CASSSTWTVSTEAFY.

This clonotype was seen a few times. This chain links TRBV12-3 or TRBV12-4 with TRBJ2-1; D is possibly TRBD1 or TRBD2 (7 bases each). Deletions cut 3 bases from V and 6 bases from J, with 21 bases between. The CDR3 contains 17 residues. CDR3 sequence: CASSFYGSIRGGNEQFF. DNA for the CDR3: TGTGCCAGCAGTTTCTATGGTAGCATCAGGGGGGGCAATGAGCAGTTCTTC.

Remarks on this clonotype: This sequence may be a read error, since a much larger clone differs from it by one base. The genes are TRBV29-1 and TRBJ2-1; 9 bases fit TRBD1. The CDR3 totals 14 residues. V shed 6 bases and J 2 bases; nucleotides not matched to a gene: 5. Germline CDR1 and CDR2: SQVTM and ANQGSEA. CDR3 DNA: TGCAGCGTGAGACAGGGGGGGGCCTACAATGAGCAGTTCTTC. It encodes CSVRQGGAYNEQFF.